One and the same sample provided the 14 T cell receptor beta chains below, sequenced in a study of regulatory T cells in long-lasting Graves disease. CDR3-region Arm-PCR and iRepertoire HTBI primers produced the TCR beta libraries. TCRdb re-called the multiplex PCR reads through MiXCR, storing one row per CDR3 protein. The data hold around 450,000 distinct CDR3 sequences, with about a sixth observed a single time. The time point: newly diagnosed GD, antithyroid drugs for less than 3 months. Construction of the TCR library relied on RNA isolated from PBMCs. Another study also made use of these data, one on T cells in Graves' hyperthyroidism and ophthalmopathy.

Specimen: peripheral blood mononuclear cells (PBMCs), collected at new diagnosis, from a patient treated with antithyroid drugs. These receptor sequences come from a man aged 35 to 55 with Graves disease.

A word on this clonotype: At one boundary the junction diverges from the germline segment, which might be a read error. CDR3 in amino acids: CASSSTGTMNTEVFF. CDR3 nucleotides: TGTGCCAGCAGCTCGACCGGGACAATGAACACTGAAGTTTTCTTT. The gene calls are TRBV7-3 and TRBJ1-1, with a possible D match to TRBD1 (6 bases). Germline CDR1 is SGHTA and CDR2 is FQGTGA. The CDR3 runs to 15 residues.

The table lists this clonotype with a few counts. The chain links TRBV7-9 to TRBJ2-2; D is unresolved. The CDR3 extends over 13 amino acids. Trimming stripped 5 bases from V and 3 bases from J, with 7 bases between. Germline-derived CDR1 and CDR2 are SEHNR and FQNEAQ (reference sequence). The CDR3 DNA sequence: TGTGCCAGCAGCCGGCGGTACACCGGGGAGCTGTTTTTT. Protein sequence: CASSRRYTGELFF.

V and J are TRBV4-1 and TRBJ2-7; possibly TRBD1 for D (6 bases). This CDR3 spans 15 amino acids. Trimming pared 2 bases from V and 7 bases from J, leaving 18 bases between. The germline CDR1 and CDR2 sequences are MGHRA and YSYEKL. The CDR3 sequence: CASSQYMAGALEQYF. Here the CDR3 DNA reads TGCGCCAGCAGCCAATATATGGCAGGGGCTTTGGAGCAGTACTTC.

This clonotype has more than one count but fewer than ten. The J gene is TRBJ2-4, the V gene TRBV12-3 or TRBV12-4; D unresolved. The CDR3 spans 15 residues. V dropped 1 base and J dropped 2 bases, with 9 bases sitting between them. The DNA for the CDR3 is TGTGCCAGCAGTTTAGGCTACCGATCCAAAAACATTCAGTACTTC. Protein: CASSLGYRSKNIQYF.

This clonotype has at least ten counts. This chain joins TRBV3-1 and TRBJ2-2; TRBD1 might be the D (5 bases). The germline V gene has CDR1 LGHDT and CDR2 YNNKEL (reference sequence). The V end was cut by 1 base, the J end by 4 bases, with 10 bases between. The CDR3 contains 15 residues. The CDR3 loop reads CASSQAAGPTGELFF. CDR3 nucleotide sequence: TGTGCCAGCAGCCAAGCGGCAGGGCCCACCGGGGAGCTGTTTTTT. Full variable domain (rest looked up from reference TRBV3-1 and TRBJ2-2): DTAVSQTPKYLVTQMGNDKSIKCEQNLGHDTMYWYKQDSKKFLKIMFSYNNKELIINETVPNRFSPKSPDKAHLNLHINSLELGDSAVYFCASSQAAGPTGELFFGEGSRLTVL.

CDR3 residues: CASSSGYINEQFF. The CDR3 DNA reads as TGTGCCAGCAGCTCGGGGTATATCAATGAGCAGTTCTTC. This rearrangement joins TRBV28 to TRBJ2-1; tentative D call: TRBD2 (5 bases). The germline CDR1 and CDR2 sequences are MDHEN and SYDVKM. The CDR3 has 13 residues. The V gene lost 6 bases and the J gene lost 6 bases, with 12 bases spanning the gap. Combining the CDR3 with reference TRBV28 and TRBJ2-1 gives the whole variable domain DVKVTQSSRYLVKRTGEKVFLECVQDMDHENMFWYRQDPGLGLRLIYFSYDVKMKEKGDIPEGYSVSREKKERFSLILESASTNQTSMYLCASSSGYINEQFFGPGTRLTVL.

This clonotype has ten or more counts. J is TRBJ2-3 and V is TRBV5-1; D not certain. CDR1 is SGHRS and CDR2 is YFSETQ in the germline V gene. V shed 0 bases and J shed 2 bases, with 10 bases lying between them. CDR3 length equals 15 residues. The CDR3 DNA is TGCGCCAGCAGCTTGGTATCGGATGACACAGATACGCAGTATTTT. Translation: CASSLVSDDTDTQYF.

The V and J genes are TRBV19 and TRBJ2-1; possibly TRBD2 for D (5 bases). Deletions cut 7 bases from V and 7 bases from J, with 17 bases between. Germline-derived CDR1 and CDR2 are LNHDA and SQIVND (reference sequence). This CDR3 has 14 amino acids. CDR3 in DNA: TGTGCCAGTACTCTACGAGGGAGAGGGAATGAGCAGTTCTTC. Amino acids: CASTLRGRGNEQFF.

This clonotype came up many times. This sequence joins TRBV28 and TRBJ2-7; no firm D call. V lost 6 bases and J lost 0, with 6 bases in between. Germline V gene sequence: CDR1 MDHEN, CDR2 SYDVKM. The CDR3 consists of 12 residues. CDR3 in amino acids: CASRTSSYEQYF. The CDR3 DNA reads TGTGCCAGCAGGACAAGCTCCTACGAGCAGTACTTC.

This clonotype came up a few times. The chain has TRBV24-1 and TRBJ2-2; 7 positions match TRBD2. V was pared by 3 bases and J by 6 bases, with 6 bases of the junction left unmatched. CDR3 length: 15 amino acids. Germline CDR1 and CDR2: KGHDR and SFDVKD. CDR3 DNA sequence: TGTGCCACCAGTGATGCGACTGGACTAGCCGGGGAGCTGTTTTTT. Protein product: CATSDATGLAGELFF.

At least ten counts were recorded for this clonotype. The chain employs TRBV28 and TRBJ2-1, with TRBD2 matching over 13 bases. Germline CDR1 and CDR2: MDHEN and SYDVKM. CDR3 length: 17 residues. The V segment lost 6 bases and the J segment 8 bases; nucleotides outside the gene matches: 13. The CDR3 nucleotides are TGTGCCAGCAGCTCACGATCGGGACTAGCGGGGTGGGATGAGCAGTTCTTC. This codes for CASSSRSGLAGWDEQFF.

This clonotype has at least ten counts. CDR3: CASSYNGQDPYEQYF. The CDR3 DNA sequence: TGTGCCAGCAGTTACAACGGACAGGATCCCTACGAGCAGTACTTC. The chain is built from TRBV6-5 and TRBJ2-7, with 7 bases lining up with TRBD1. The CDR3 is made up of 15 amino acids. CDR1 is MNHEY and CDR2 is SVGAGI in the germline V gene. With V trimmed by 2 bases and J by 2 bases, 6 bases remained unmatched.

This clonotype has ten or more counts. The chain combines TRBV5-1 with TRBJ2-1; D gene unclear. This CDR3 spans 14 amino acids. From germline, CDR1 is SGHRS and CDR2 YFSETQ. Trimming took 0 bases from V and 3 from J, leaving 7 bases between them. DNA for the CDR3: TGCGCCAGCAGCTTGGAGATTTACTACAATGAGCAGTTCTTC. It yields the protein CASSLEIYYNEQFF.

Ten or more counts support this clonotype. J is TRBJ2-1 and V is TRBV5-1, with 10 bases aligning to TRBD2. In germline, CDR1 is SGHRS, CDR2 YFSETQ. The CDR3 is 15 residues long. J gave up 9 bases and V 3 bases, and 9 bases lay outside the gene matches. CDR3 in DNA: TGCGCCAGCAGCTACCTAGCGGGAGCTGGGGGTGAGCAGTTCTTC. This translates into CASSYLAGAGGEQFF.